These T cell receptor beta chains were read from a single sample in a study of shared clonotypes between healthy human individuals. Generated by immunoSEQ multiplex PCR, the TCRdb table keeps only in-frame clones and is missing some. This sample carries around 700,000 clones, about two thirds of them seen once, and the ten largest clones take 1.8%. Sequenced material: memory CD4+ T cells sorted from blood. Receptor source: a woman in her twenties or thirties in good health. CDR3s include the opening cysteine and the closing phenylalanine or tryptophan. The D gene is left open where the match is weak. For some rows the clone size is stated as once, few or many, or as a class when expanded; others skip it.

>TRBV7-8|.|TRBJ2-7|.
CASSLGPTLSYEQYF
TGTGCCAGCAGCTTAGGGCCGACCCTATCCTACGAGCAGTACTTC
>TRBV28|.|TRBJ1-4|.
CASSLTGQNNEKLFF
TGTGCCAGCAGTTTAACCGGACAGAACAATGAAAAACTGTTTTTT
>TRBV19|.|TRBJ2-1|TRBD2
CASSIRRESNEQFF
TGTGCCAGTAGTATACGGCGGGAGAGCAATGAGCAGTTCTTC
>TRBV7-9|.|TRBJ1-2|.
CASSSAGDKTNYGYTF
TGTGCCAGCAGCTCAGCTGGGGATAAAACCAACTATGGCTACACCTTC
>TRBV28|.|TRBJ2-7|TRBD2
CASSLRLAGYEQYF
TGTGCCAGCAGTTTAAGACTAGCGGGCTACGAGCAGTACTTC
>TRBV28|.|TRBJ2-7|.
CASSFSRSYEQYF
TGTGCCAGCAGTTTTTCCAGGTCCTACGAGCAGTACTTC
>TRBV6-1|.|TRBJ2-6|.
CASSEDPSGANVLTF
TGTGCCAGCAGTGAGGACCCCTCGGGGGCCAACGTCCTGACTTTC
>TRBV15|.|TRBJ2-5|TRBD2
CATSRDHGTSDQETQYF
TGTGCCACCAGCAGAGATCATGGGACTAGCGACCAAGAGACCCAGTACTTC
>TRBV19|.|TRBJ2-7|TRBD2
CASSIDRGGSYEQYF
TGTGCCAGTAGTATAGATCGGGGGGGATCCTACGAGCAGTACTTC
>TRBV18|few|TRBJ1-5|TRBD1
CASSPGTGSNQPQHF
TGTGCCAGCTCACCAGGGACAGGGAGCAATCAGCCCCAGCATTTT
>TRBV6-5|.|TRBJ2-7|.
CASSYGHGGQQYF
TGTGCCAGCAGTTACGGGCACGGGGGGCAGCAGTACTTC
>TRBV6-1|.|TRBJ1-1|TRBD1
CASSNRDRAFF
TGTGCCAGCAGTAACCGGGACAGGGCTTTCTTT
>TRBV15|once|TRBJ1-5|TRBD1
CATSRYRGLSNQPQHF
TGTGCCACCAGCAGATACAGGGGGCTGAGCAATCAGCCCCAGCATTTT
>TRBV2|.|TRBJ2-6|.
CASRGGHAGANVLTF
TGTGCCAGCAGGGGGGGGCACGCTGGGGCCAACGTCCTGACTTTC
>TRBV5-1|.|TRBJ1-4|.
CASSSGTYRDGNEKLFF
TGCGCCAGCAGCTCGGGGACTTACAGGGATGGGAATGAAAAACTGTTTTTT
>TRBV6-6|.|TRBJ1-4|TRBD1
CASRDRGLNEKLFF
TGTGCCAGCAGAGACAGGGGGTTAAATGAAAAACTGTTTTTT
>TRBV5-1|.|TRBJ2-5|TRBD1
CASRPGQGTKGTQYF
TGCGCCAGCAGGCCGGGACAGGGGACCAAGGGGACCCAGTACTTC
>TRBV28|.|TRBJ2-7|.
CASHKDSSYEQYF
TGTGCCAGTCACAAGGATAGCTCCTACGAGCAGTACTTC
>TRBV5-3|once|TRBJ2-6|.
CASTDTSGANVLTF
TGTGCCAGCACTGACACGTCAGGGGCCAACGTCCTGACTTTC
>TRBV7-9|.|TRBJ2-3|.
CASSPDWDTQYF
TGTGCCAGCAGCCCGGACTGGGATACGCAGTATTTT
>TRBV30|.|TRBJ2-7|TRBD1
CAWSSRQGVSYEQYF
TGTGCCTGGAGTTCACGACAGGGGGTAAGCTACGAGCAGTACTTC
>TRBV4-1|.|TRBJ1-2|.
CASSQDMAKDYGYTF
TGCGCCAGCAGCCAAGATATGGCGAAGGACTATGGCTACACCTTC
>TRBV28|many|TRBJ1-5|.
CASRREGAGVYQPQHF
TGTGCCAGCAGACGAGAAGGGGCAGGGGTTTATCAGCCCCAGCATTTT
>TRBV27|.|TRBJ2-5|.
CASSRQARETQYF
TGTGCCAGCAGCCGACAGGCGAGGGAGACCCAGTACTTC
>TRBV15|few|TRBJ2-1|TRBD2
CATSRELAGGGEQFF
TGTGCCACCAGCAGAGAGTTAGCGGGAGGGGGTGAGCAGTTCTTC
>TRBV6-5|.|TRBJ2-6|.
CASRLVSGANVLTF
TGTGCCAGCAGACTAGTCTCTGGGGCCAACGTCCTGACTTTC
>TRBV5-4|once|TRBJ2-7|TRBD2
CASSFDSGASYEQYF
TGTGCCAGCAGCTTCGATAGCGGGGCCTCCTACGAGCAGTACTTC
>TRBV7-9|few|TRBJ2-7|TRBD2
CASSFTSGSREQYF
TGTGCCAGCAGCTTTACTAGCGGGAGCCGCGAGCAGTACTTC
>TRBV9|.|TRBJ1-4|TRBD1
CASSAPGQQDEKLFF
TGTGCCAGCAGCGCTCCGGGACAGCAGGATGAAAAACTGTTTTTT
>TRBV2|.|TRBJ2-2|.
CASKLERDTGELFF
TGTGCCAGCAAACTGGAGCGCGACACCGGGGAGCTGTTTTTT
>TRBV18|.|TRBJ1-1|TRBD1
CASSPSGTGLNTEAFF
TGTGCCAGCTCACCTTCCGGGACAGGGCTGAACACTGAAGCTTTCTTT
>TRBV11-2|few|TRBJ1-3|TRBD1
CASRPGQGAAGNTIYF
TGTGCCAGCAGGCCGGGACAGGGGGCGGCTGGAAACACCATATATTTT
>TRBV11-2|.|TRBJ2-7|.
CASSSYRTPYEQYF
TGTGCCAGCAGCTCCTACCGGACCCCCTACGAGCAGTACTTC
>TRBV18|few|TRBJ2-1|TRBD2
CASYTGQGKSGRSNEQFF
TGTGCCAGTTACACGGGGCAGGGGAAAAGCGGGAGGTCCAATGAGCAGTTCTTC
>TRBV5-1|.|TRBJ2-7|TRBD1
CASSGGTGRSSYEQYF
TGCGCCAGCAGCGGAGGGACAGGGCGTAGCTCCTACGAGCAGTACTTC
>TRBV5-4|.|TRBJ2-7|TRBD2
CASSSGLAGAYEQYF
TGTGCCAGCAGCTCGGGACTAGCGGGAGCGTACGAGCAGTACTTC
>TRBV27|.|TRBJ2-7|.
CASSPRVLMNEQYF
TGTGCCAGCAGCCCCAGGGTCCTGATGAACGAGCAGTACTTC
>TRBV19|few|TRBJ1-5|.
CASSFDDQPQHF
TGTGCCAGTAGTTTCGACGATCAGCCCCAGCATTTT
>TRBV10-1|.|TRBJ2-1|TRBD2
CASSISGRRGNEQFF
TGCGCCAGCAGTATTAGCGGGAGAAGGGGAAATGAGCAGTTCTTC
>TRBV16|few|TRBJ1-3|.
CASSQSSGSGNTIYF
TGTGCCAGCAGCCAATCATCGGGCTCTGGAAACACCATATATTTT
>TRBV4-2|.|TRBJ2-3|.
CASSRRGAGGSTDTQYF
TGTGCCAGCAGCCGGAGAGGGGCAGGCGGAAGCACAGATACGCAGTATTTT
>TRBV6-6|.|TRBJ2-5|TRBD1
CASSYWGQGETQYF
TGTGCCAGCAGTTACTGGGGACAGGGTGAGACCCAGTACTTC
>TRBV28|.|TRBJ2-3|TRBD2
CASRSWGGVDTQYF
TGTGCCAGTAGATCGTGGGGGGGAGTAGATACGCAGTATTTT
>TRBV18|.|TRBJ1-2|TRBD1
CASSFRGTAASYGYTF
TGTGCCAGCTCATTCAGGGGGACAGCTGCATCCTATGGCTACACCTTC
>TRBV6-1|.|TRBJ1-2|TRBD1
CASSDYRGPDSNYGYTF
TGTGCCAGCAGTGATTACAGGGGGCCTGATTCTAACTATGGCTACACCTTC
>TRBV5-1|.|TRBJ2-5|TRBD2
CACSSWKGLAGDETQYF
TGCGCCTGCAGCTCTTGGAAGGGACTAGCGGGAGATGAGACCCAGTACTTC
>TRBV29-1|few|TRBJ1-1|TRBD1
CSVYRGRTEAFF
TGCAGCGTCTACAGGGGGCGAACTGAAGCTTTCTTT